The 19 T cell receptor beta chains listed next were all sequenced from one sample in a study of shared clonotypes between healthy human individuals. The assay was immunoSEQ multiplex PCR, and TCRdb's table has in-frame clones only and misses some. The data show about 2 million clones, around 96% seen once. Naive CD8 cells, CD45RO-negative and positively selected for CCR7, excluded terminally differentiated effector memory CD45RA+ cells. What was sequenced was naive CD8+ T cells sorted from blood. The source of these receptors is a man younger than 35 in good health.

V is TRBV30 and J is TRBJ2-7; tentative D call: TRBD2 (8 bases). Trimming removed 2 bases from V and 2 bases from J, with 31 bases in between. The CDR3 length is 20 residues. Germline V gives CDR1 GTSNPN, CDR2 SVGIG (reference sequence). The CDR3 DNA is TGTGCCTGGAGTACCCCAGGGGGGCGGGAGGACATCCCCAAAACCTACGAGCAGTACTTC. This sequence encodes CAWSTPGGREDIPKTYEQYF.

The gene calls are TRBV5-5 and TRBJ2-4; D not certain. Trimming took off 3 bases at V and 0 bases at J, with 7 bases between the two ends. CDR1 and CDR2 (germline): SGHKS, YYEKEE (reference sequence). The CDR3 runs to 14 residues. The CDR3 DNA reads TGTGCCAGCAGCTCCCCAGAAGCCAAAAACATTCAGTACTTC. Translation gives CASSSPEAKNIQYF.

The CDR3 DNA is TGCGCCAGCAGCGTGGGAGGGGGTCCCTACGAGCAGTACTTC. This codes for CASSVGGGPYEQYF. The V call is TRBV4-1, the J call TRBJ2-7; a possible D gene is TRBD2 (7 bases). V dropped 5 bases and J dropped 2 bases, with 13 bases sitting between them. Germline V lookup: CDR1 MGHRA, CDR2 YSYEKL. The CDR3 covers 14 residues.

The chain joins TRBV5-1 to TRBJ2-7, with TRBD2 identical over 7 bases. From germline, CDR1 is SGHRS and CDR2 YFSETQ. With 3 bases clipped from V and 5 bases from J, the junction kept 8 bases outside the gene matches. This CDR3 region has 14 residues. CDR3 in DNA: TGCGCCAGCAGCTGGACTAGTCCCTATAACGAGCAGTACTTC. Translation gives CASSWTSPYNEQYF.

The gene calls are TRBV29-1 and TRBJ2-1; D is possibly TRBD2 (6 bases). CDR3 size: 13 residues. V was shortened by 7 bases and J by 3 bases, with 13 bases between the two germline ends. The germline CDR1 and CDR2 sequences are SQVTM and ANQGSEA. The DNA of the CDR3 is TGCAGCGCGATGGAGGGCCGCTACAATGAGCAGTTCTTC. It encodes CSAMEGRYNEQFF.

The chain combines TRBV4-1 with TRBJ2-3; D is unclear. Germline values: CDR1 MGHRA, CDR2 YSYEKL. The CDR3 has 15 amino acids. Trimming shortened V by 1 base and J by 0 bases, and 8 bases separated the two germline ends. CDR3 sequence reads: CASSQVSGSTDTQYF. The CDR3 nucleotides are TGCGCCAGCAGCCAAGTCTCCGGTAGCACAGATACGCAGTATTTT.

The chain uses TRBV2 and TRBJ1-3; no clear D gene. CDR3 length: 12 residues. CDR1 is SNHLY, CDR2 FYNNEI, per germline. With 8 bases removed from V and 2 bases from J, the gap between germline ends came to 7 bases. The CDR3 nucleotides read TGTGCCAGCCAATGGGCTGGAAACACCATATATTTT. Its protein is CASQWAGNTIYF.

On this clone: The junction differs from germline at one of its ends, possibly a read error. CDR3 DNA: TGTGCCAGCAGCCCCTGGGCAGGGGGAAAAGATTTT. It encodes CASSPWAGGKDF. The rearrangement links TRBV7-9 to TRBJ2-3; 7 bases agree with TRBD1. This CDR3 region has 12 residues. The germline V gene has CDR1 SEHNR and CDR2 FQNEAQ (reference sequence).

The J gene is TRBJ2-1, the V gene TRBV29-1; D may be TRBD1 or TRBD2 (7 bases each). Trimming left V 6 bases short and J 4 bases short, with 13 bases between. Looked up from germline, CDR1 is SQVTM and CDR2 is ANQGSEA. This CDR3 is 13 amino acids long. CDR3 coding DNA: TGCAGCGTCCAGGGGGGGGTGTACAATGAGCAGTTCTTC. Its translation is CSVQGGVYNEQFF.

This clone was observed once. The chain uses TRBV10-3 and TRBJ1-2; perhaps TRBD1 as D (5 bases). The V end lost 8 bases, the J end lost 6 bases, and 13 bases lay between the germline ends. The CDR3 is 12 amino acids. In germline, CDR1 is ENHRY, CDR2 SYGVKD. Here the CDR3 reads CAIAGGPDGYTF. As DNA, the CDR3 is TGTGCCATCGCGGGGGGTCCAGATGGCTACACCTTC.

The genes are TRBV2 and TRBJ1-6; the D is unclear. The germline V and J ends were trimmed by 3 bases and 4 bases, with 13 bases remaining between them. CDR1 and CDR2 (germline): SNHLY, FYNNEI. This CDR3 has 16 amino acids. This chain's CDR3 is CASSDEGLDYNSPLHF. The CDR3 DNA reads as TGTGCCAGCAGTGACGAAGGGCTGGATTATAATTCACCCCTCCACTTT.

Regarding this clone: Other DNA sequences from this sample encode an identical CDR3 as well. This chain connects TRBV6-5 to TRBJ1-3; possible D gene TRBD1, 5 bases. This CDR3 comprises 15 residues. Germline-derived CDR1 and CDR2 are MNHEY and SVGAGI. V lost 0 bases to trimming and J lost 4 bases, with 10 bases between them. CDR3 coding DNA: TGTGCCAGCAGTTACTCGGGGGTCTCAGGAAACACCATATATTTT. Protein sequence: CASSYSGVSGNTIYF.

This clone was observed a few times. Additional DNA sequences in this sample encode the identical CDR3. V is TRBV2 and J is TRBJ2-7; D ambiguous. Germline V CDR1 and CDR2: SNHLY, FYNNEI. V was clipped by 6 bases and J by 3 bases, with 3 bases between them. The CDR3 spans 10 residues. This chain's CDR3 is CASRGYEQYF. CDR3 sequence (DNA): TGTGCCAGCAGGGGCTACGAGCAGTACTTC.

The count of this clone is one. The V gene is TRBV5-4, the J gene TRBJ2-7; TRBD2 matches at 7 bases. V lost 1 base and J lost 3; bases outside the gene matches: 4. Germline V CDR1 and CDR2: SGHNT, YYREEE (reference sequence). The CDR3 is 14 residues long. The DNA for the CDR3 is TGTGCCAGCAGCTTGTTTGCGGGAGACTACGAGCAGTACTTC. Its translation: CASSLFAGDYEQYF. The full variable domain, in which reference TRBV5-4 and TRBJ2-7 provide the parts outside the CDR3, is ETGVTQSPTHLIKTRGQQVTLRCSSQSGHNTVSWYQQALGQGPQFIFQYYREEENGRGNFPPRFSGLQFPNYSSELNVNALELDDSALYLCASSLFAGDYEQYFGPGTRLTVT.

The rearrangement joins TRBV6-5 to TRBJ1-2; 9 nucleotides agree with TRBD1. The germline V gene encodes CDR1 MNHEY and CDR2 SVGAGI. The CDR3 contains 15 residues. J gave up 6 bases and V 2 bases, and 7 bases lay outside the gene matches. The CDR3 spells CASSYGTGSGDGYTF. The CDR3 region has the DNA TGTGCCAGCAGTTACGGGACAGGGTCTGGGGATGGCTACACCTTC.

The chain employs TRBV28 and TRBJ2-5; TRBD2 matches 10 bases. The V and J ends lost 7 bases and 5 bases, in that order; junction bases with no gene match: 10. There are 15 residues in the CDR3. The germline gives CDR1 MDHEN, CDR2 SYDVKM. The CDR3 loop is CASTVAGGPAETQYF. DNA for the CDR3: TGTGCCAGCACTGTAGCGGGGGGCCCCGCGGAGACCCAGTACTTC.

Note on this clone: The sample holds other DNA sequences that translate to the same CDR3. This rearrangement joins TRBV5-1 to TRBJ2-7, with 7 bases aligning to TRBD2. The CDR3 is made up of 14 amino acids. CDR1 SGHRS and CDR2 YFSETQ come from the germline V gene. The junction had 5 bases not matched to a gene; V was cut back by 2 bases and J by 3 bases. The CDR3 DNA is TGCGCCAGCAGCTTACTTGCGGGAGACTACGAGCAGTACTTC. Translated: CASSLLAGDYEQYF.

A remark on this clone: Being one base from a much bigger clone, this may be a read error. Other DNA sequences of this sample code for an identical CDR3. The genes are TRBV6-5 and TRBJ1-2; a possible D gene is TRBD1 (5 bases). The CDR3 has 12 amino acids. CDR1 MNHEY and CDR2 SVGAGI come from the germline V gene. V dropped 2 bases and J dropped 7 bases, with 8 bases sitting between them. The CDR3 sequence is CASSYGGGGYTF. The CDR3, as DNA: TGTGCCAGCAGTTACGGGGGAGGTGGCTACACCTTC.

The V call is TRBV7-2, the J call TRBJ1-3; tentative D call: TRBD1 (6 bases). Between the trimmed V and J ends, which lost 5 bases and 0 bases, there was a span of 14 bases. This CDR3 is 16 amino acids long. Germline V CDR1 and CDR2: SGHTA, FQGNSA. CDR3 bases: TGTGCCAGCAGCCCCTCGGGAGGGGGCTCTGGAAACACCATATATTTT. It codes for CASSPSGGGSGNTIYF.